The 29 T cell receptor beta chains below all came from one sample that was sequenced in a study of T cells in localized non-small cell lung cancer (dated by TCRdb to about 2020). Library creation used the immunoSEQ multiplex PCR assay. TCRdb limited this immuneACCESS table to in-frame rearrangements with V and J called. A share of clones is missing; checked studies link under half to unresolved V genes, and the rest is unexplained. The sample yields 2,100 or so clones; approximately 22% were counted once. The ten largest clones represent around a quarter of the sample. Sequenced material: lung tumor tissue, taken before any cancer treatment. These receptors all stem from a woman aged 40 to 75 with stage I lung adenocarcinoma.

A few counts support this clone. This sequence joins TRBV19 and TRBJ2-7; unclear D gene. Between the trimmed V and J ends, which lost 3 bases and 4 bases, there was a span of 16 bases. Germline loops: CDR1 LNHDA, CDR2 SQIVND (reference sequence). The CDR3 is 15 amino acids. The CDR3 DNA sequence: TGTGCCAGTAGTATCCGGTGGAGCTGGTCTTACGAGCAGTACTTC. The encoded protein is CASSIRWSWSYEQYF.

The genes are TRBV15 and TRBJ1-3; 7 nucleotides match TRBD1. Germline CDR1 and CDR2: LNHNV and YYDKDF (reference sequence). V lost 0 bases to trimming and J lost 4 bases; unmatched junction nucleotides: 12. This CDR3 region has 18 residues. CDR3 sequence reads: CATSRDLVRGLMGNTIYF. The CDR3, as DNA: TGTGCCACCAGCAGAGATCTGGTCAGGGGGTTGATGGGAAACACCATATATTTT.

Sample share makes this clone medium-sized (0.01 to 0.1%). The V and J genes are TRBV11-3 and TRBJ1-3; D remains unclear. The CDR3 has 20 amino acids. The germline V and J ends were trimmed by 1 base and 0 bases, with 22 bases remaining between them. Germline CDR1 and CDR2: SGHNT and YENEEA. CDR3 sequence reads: CASSLGAGPTRRSSGNTIYF. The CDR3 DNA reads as TGTGCCAGCAGCTTAGGAGCAGGACCGACCCGTCGCAGCTCTGGAAACACCATATATTTT.

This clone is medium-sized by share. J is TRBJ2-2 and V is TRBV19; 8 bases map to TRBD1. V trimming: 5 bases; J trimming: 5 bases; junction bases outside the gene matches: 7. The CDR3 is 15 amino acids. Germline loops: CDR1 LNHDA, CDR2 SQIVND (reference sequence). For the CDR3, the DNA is TGTGCCAGTAGTTGGGCAGGGGGCTATACCGGGGAGCTGTTTTTT. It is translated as CASSWAGGYTGELFF.

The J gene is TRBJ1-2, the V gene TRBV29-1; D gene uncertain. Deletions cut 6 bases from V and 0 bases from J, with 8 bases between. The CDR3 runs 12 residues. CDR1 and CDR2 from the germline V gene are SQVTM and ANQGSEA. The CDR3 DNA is TGCAGCGTCGAGGCAGCTAACTATGGCTACACCTTC. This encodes CSVEAANYGYTF.

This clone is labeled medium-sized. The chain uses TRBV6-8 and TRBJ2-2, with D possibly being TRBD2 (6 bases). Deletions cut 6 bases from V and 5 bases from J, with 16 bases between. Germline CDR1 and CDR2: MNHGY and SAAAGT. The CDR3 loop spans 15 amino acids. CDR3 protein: CASSPGLGETGELFF. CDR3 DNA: TGTGCCAGCAGCCCGGGACTGGGAGAAACCGGGGAGCTGTTTTTT.

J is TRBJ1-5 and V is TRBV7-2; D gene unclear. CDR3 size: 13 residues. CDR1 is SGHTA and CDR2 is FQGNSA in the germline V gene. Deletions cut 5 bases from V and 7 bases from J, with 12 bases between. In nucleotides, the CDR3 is TGTGCCAGCAGCCTGGGCCCGAGCCAGCCCCAGCATTTT. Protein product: CASSLGPSQPQHF.

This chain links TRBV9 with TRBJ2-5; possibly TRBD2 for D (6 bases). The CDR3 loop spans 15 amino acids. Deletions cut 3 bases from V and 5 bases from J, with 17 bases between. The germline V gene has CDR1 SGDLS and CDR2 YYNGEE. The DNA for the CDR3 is TGTGCCAGCAGCGGGGGGGACTTCCCTCACGAGACCCAGTACTTC. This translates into CASSGGDFPHETQYF.

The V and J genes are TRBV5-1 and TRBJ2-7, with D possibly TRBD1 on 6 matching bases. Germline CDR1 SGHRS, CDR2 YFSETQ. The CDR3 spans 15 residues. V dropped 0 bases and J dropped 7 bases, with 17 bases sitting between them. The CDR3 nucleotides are TGCGCCAGCAGCTTGGGAAACAGGGTGGTCGAGGAGCAGTACTTC. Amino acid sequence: CASSLGNRVVEEQYF.

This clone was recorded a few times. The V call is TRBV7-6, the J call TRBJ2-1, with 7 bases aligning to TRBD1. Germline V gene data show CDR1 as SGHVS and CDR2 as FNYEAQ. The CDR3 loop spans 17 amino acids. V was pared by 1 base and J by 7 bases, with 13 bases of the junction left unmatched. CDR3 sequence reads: CASSLESSDRSKNEQFF. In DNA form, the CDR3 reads TGTGCCAGCAGCTTAGAGTCCTCGGACAGGTCGAAAAATGAGCAGTTCTTC.

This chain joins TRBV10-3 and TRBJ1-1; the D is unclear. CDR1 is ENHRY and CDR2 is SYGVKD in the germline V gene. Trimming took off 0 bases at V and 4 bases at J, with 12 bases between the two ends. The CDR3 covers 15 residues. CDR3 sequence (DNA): TGTGCCATCAGTGAGTCGGAGGGAGGTAGCACTGAAGCTTTCTTT. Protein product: CAISESEGGSTEAFF.

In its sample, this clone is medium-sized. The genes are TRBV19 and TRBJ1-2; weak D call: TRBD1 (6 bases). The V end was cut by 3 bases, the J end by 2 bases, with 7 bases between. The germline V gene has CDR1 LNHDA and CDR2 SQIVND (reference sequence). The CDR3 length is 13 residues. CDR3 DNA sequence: TGTGCCAGTAGTATCGACAGGAACTATGGCTACACCTTC. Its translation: CASSIDRNYGYTF.

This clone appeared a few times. The CDR3 loop is CASSSGTSLWEQYF. The DNA for the CDR3 is TGCGCCAGCAGCTCCGGGACTAGCTTGTGGGAGCAGTACTTC. The chain uses TRBV1 and TRBJ2-7; the table's D call TRBD2 went unverified against the DNA. TRBV1 is recorded as a pseudogene. CDR3 size: 14 residues.

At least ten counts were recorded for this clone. For the CDR3, the DNA is TGTGCCAGCAGCTTGTCTCGAGGGAGCTCCTACAATGAGCAGTTCTTC. Translated: CASSLSRGSSYNEQFF. V gene TRBV11-3 combines with J gene TRBJ2-1; maybe TRBD2 (5 bases). The CDR3 has 16 amino acids. V lost 3 bases and J 0 bases, leaving 12 bases between the germline ends. Germline-derived CDR1 and CDR2 are SGHNT and YENEEA. Drawing the rest from reference TRBV11-3 and TRBJ2-1, the complete variable domain is EAGVVQSPRYKIIEKKQPVAFWCNPISGHNTLYWYLQNLGQGPELLIRYENEEAVDDSQLPKDRFSAERLKGVDSTLKIQPAELGDSAVYLCASSLSRGSSYNEQFFGPGTRLTVL.

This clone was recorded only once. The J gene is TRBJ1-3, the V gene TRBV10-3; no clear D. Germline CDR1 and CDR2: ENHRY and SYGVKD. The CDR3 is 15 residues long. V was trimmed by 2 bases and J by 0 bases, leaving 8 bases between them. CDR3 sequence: CAISERLSSGNTIYF. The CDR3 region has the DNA TGTGCCATCAGTGAGCGTCTGTCCTCTGGAAACACCATATATTTT.

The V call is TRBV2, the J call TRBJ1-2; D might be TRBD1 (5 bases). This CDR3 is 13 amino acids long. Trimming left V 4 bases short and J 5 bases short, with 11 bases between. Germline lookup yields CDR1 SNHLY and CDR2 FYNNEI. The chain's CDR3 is CASSAGREYGYTF. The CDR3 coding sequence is TGTGCCAGCAGTGCTGGCAGGGAGTATGGCTACACCTTC.

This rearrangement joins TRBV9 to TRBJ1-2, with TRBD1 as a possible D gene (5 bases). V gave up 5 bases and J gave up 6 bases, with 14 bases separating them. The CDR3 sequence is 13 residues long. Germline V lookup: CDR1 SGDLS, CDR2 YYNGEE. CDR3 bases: TGTGCCAGCAGTGCAGGGAGGGGAGATGGCTACACCTTC. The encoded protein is CASSAGRGDGYTF.

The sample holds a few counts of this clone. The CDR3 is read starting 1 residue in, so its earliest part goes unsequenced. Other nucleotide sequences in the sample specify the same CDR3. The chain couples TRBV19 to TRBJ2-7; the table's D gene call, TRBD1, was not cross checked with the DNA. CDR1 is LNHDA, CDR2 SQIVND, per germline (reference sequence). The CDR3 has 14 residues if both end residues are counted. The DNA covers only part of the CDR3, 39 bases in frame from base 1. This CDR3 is CASSIGHSSYEQYF. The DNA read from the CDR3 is GCCAGTAGTATAGGCCACAGCTCCTACGAGCAGTACTTC.

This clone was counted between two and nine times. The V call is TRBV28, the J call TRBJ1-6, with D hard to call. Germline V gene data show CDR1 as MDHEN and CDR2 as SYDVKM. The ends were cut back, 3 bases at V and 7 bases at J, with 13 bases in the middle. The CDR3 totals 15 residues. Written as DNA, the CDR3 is TGTGCCAGCAGTTTTAGGTTCGGTTTGAATTCACCCCTCCACTTT. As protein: CASSFRFGLNSPLHF. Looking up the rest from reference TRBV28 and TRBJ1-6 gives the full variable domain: DVKVTQSSRYLVKRTGEKVFLECVQDMDHENMFWYRQDPGLGLRLIYFSYDVKMKEKGDIPEGYSVSREKKERFSLILESASTNQTSMYLCASSFRFGLNSPLHFGNGTRLTVT.

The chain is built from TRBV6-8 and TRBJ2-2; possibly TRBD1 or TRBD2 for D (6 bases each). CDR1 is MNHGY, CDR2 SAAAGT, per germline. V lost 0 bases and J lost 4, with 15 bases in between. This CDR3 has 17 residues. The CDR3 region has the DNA TGTGCCAGCAGTTACTCGTTTCCGGGGGCTGGCACCGGGGAGCTGTTTTTT. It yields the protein CASSYSFPGAGTGELFF.

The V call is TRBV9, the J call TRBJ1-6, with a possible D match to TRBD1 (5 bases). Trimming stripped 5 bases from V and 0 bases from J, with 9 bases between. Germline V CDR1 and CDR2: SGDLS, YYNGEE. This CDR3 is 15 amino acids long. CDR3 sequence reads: CASSVDSSYNSPLHF. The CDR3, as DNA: TGTGCCAGCAGTGTCGACAGCTCCTATAATTCACCCCTCCACTTT. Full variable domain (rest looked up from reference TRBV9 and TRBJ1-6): DSGVTQTPKHLITATGQRVTLRCSPRSGDLSVYWYQQSLDQGLQFLIQYYNGEERAKGNILERFSAQQFPDLHSELNLSSLELGDSALYFCASSVDSSYNSPLHFGNGTRLTVT.

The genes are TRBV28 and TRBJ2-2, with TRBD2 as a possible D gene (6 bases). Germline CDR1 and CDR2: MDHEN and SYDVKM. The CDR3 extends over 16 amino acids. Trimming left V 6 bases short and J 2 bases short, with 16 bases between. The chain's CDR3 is CASRSNGGINTGELFF. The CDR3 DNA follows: TGTGCCAGCAGATCAAATGGGGGGATAAACACCGGGGAGCTGTTTTTT. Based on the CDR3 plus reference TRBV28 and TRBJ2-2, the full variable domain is DVKVTQSSRYLVKRTGEKVFLECVQDMDHENMFWYRQDPGLGLRLIYFSYDVKMKEKGDIPEGYSVSREKKERFSLILESASTNQTSMYLCASRSNGGINTGELFFGEGSRLTVL.

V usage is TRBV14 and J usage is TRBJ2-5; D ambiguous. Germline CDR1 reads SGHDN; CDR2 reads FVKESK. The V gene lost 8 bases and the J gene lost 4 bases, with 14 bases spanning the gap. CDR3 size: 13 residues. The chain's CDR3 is CASRREGRETQYF. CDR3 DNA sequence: TGTGCCAGCCGACGCGAAGGGCGAGAGACCCAGTACTTC.

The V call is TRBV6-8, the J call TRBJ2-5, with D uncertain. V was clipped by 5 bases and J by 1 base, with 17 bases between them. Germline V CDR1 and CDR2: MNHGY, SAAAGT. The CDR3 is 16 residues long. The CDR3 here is CASSDEDPAIQETQYF. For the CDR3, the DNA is TGTGCCAGCAGTGACGAGGACCCCGCGATCCAAGAGACCCAGTACTTC.

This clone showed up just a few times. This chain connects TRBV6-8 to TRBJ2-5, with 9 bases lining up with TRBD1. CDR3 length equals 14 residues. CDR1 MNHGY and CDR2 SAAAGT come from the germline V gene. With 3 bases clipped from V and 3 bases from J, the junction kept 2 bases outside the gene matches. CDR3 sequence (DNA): TGTGCCAGCAGTTATCGGACAGGGGAAGAGACCCAGTACTTC. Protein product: CASSYRTGEETQYF.

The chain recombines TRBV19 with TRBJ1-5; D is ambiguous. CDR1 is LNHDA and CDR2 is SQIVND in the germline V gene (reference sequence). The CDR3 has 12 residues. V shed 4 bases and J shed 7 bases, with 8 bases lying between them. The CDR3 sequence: CASSTGYQPQHF. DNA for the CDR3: TGTGCCAGTAGTACGGGGTACCAGCCCCAGCATTTT.

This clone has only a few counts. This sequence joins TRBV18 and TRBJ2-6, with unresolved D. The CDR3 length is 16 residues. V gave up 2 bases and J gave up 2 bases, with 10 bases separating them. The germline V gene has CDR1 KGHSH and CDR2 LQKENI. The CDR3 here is CASSPMSRTGANVLTF. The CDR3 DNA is TGTGCCAGCTCACCAATGTCACGGACTGGGGCCAACGTCCTGACTTTC.

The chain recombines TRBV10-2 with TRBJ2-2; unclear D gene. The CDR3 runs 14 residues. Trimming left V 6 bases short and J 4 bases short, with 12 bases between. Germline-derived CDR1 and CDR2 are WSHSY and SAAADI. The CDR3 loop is CASSDTGGTGELFF. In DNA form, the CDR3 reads TGCGCCAGCAGCGATACGGGTGGCACCGGGGAGCTGTTTTTT.

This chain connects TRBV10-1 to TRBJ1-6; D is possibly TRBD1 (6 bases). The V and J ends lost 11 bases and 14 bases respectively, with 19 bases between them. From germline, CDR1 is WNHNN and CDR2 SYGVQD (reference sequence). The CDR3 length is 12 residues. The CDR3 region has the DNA TGCGCCCCACAGGGTCCTCGACCGGCCCTCCACTTT. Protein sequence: CAPQGPRPALHF.